This T cell receptor beta chain came from a study of early T cells in non-severe SARS-CoV-2 infection. Individual cDNA molecules were tagged with unique molecular identifiers, the study reported. TCRdb reprocessed the 5' RACE reads via MiXCR and lists one record per CDR3 protein. The sample holds some 66,000 distinct CDR3 sequences; about 12% are singletons and the top ten take under 4.5%. This clonotype was observed at least ten times. The sequenced sample consisted of whole blood. This TCR was recovered from an adult who was a healthcare worker with PCR-confirmed SARS-CoV-2 infection or an uninfected control (not recorded which).

The CDR3 DNA is TGCGCCAGCAGCCAAGATATTCAGACTGAAGCTTTCTTT. Encoded protein: CASSQDIQTEAFF. The chain recombines TRBV4-3 with TRBJ1-1; D gene ambiguous. V was clipped by 0 bases and J by 5 bases, with 7 bases between them. Germline lookup yields CDR1 LGHNA and CDR2 YSLEER. The CDR3 totals 13 residues.